These 18 T cell receptor beta chains were sequenced from one sample in a study of blood T cell repertoires in COVID-19. Clones were read by immunoSEQ multiplex PCR, and TCRdb kept only the in-frame ones, dropping some. The data contain tens of thousands of clones, about nine tenths of them singletons. Specimen: peripheral blood. These receptor sequences come from a man between 45 and 60 years old with active or convalescent COVID-19.

The rearrangement uses TRBV28 and TRBJ2-7, with unresolved D. This CDR3 region has 13 residues. V lost 3 bases to trimming and J lost 2 bases, with 8 bases between them. Looked up from germline, CDR1 is MDHEN and CDR2 is SYDVKM. The CDR3 spells CASSLSQTYEQYF. The DNA of the CDR3 is TGTGCCAGCAGTTTGTCTCAGACCTACGAGCAGTACTTC.

This clone appeared once. The V and J genes are TRBV11-1 and TRBJ1-1; D is uncertain. The germline gives CDR1 SGHAT, CDR2 FQDESV (reference sequence). The ends were cut back, 4 bases at V and 0 bases at J, with 15 bases in the middle. CDR3 length equals 16 residues. The CDR3, as DNA: TGTGCCAGCAGCTCTAGCCTGGGCGGGATGAACACTGAAGCTTTCTTT. Its protein product is CASSSSLGGMNTEAFF.

The J gene is TRBJ1-6, the V gene TRBV2; D is ambiguous. CDR1 and CDR2 (germline): SNHLY, FYNNEI. Trimming stripped 2 bases from V and 7 bases from J, with 18 bases between. This CDR3 spans 17 amino acids. In DNA, the CDR3 is TGTGCCAGCAGTGAATCCTCCGGTCCATATTCAAATTCACCCCTCCACTTT. Translation gives CASSESSGPYSNSPLHF. Full variable domain (outside the CDR3, taken from reference TRBV2 and TRBJ1-6): EPEVTQTPSHQVTQMGQEVILRCVPISNHLYFYWYRQILGQKVEFLVSFYNNEISEKSEIFDDQFSVERPDGSNFTLKIRSTKLEDSAMYFCASSESSGPYSNSPLHFGNGTRLTVT.

V gene TRBV28 combines with J gene TRBJ2-1, with 12 nucleotides matching TRBD2. CDR1 MDHEN and CDR2 SYDVKM come from the germline V gene. With V trimmed by 4 bases and J by 8 bases, 12 bases remained unmatched. CDR3 length equals 17 residues. In nucleotides, the CDR3 is TGTGCCAGCAGTTCATTTTCAGCTAGCGGGAGGGCCGATGAGCAGTTCTTC. Translating gives CASSSFSASGRADEQFF.

J is TRBJ2-3 and V is TRBV15; 12 bases map to TRBD2. The trim removed 2 bases at V and 5 bases at J, leaving 8 bases unmatched. The CDR3 contains 17 residues. Per germline, CDR1 LNHNV and CDR2 YYDKDF (reference sequence). CDR3 residues: CATSRHLAGGPGDTQYF. The CDR3 region has the DNA TGTGCCACCAGCAGACATCTAGCGGGGGGGCCAGGAGATACGCAGTATTTT. Looking up the rest from reference TRBV15 and TRBJ2-3 gives the full variable domain: DAMVIQNPRYQVTQFGKPVTLSCSQTLNHNVMYWYQQKSSQAPKLLFHYYDKDFNNEADTPDNFQSRRPNTSFCFLDIRSPGLGDTAMYLCATSRHLAGGPGDTQYFGPGTRLTVL.

The chain carries TRBV19 and TRBJ1-1; no clear D. Germline CDR1 reads LNHDA; CDR2 reads SQIVND (reference sequence). The CDR3 is made up of 14 amino acids. V dropped 5 bases and J dropped 5 bases, with 15 bases sitting between them. CDR3 residues: CASSVPGRRTEAFF. In nucleotides, the CDR3 is TGTGCCAGTAGTGTGCCGGGGAGGAGAACTGAAGCTTTCTTT.

The J gene is TRBJ2-3, the V gene TRBV28; 10 nucleotides line up with TRBD2. Looked up from germline, CDR1 is MDHEN and CDR2 is SYDVKM. With 1 base clipped from V and 0 bases from J, the junction kept 4 bases outside the gene matches. This CDR3 has 17 amino acids. CDR3 region: CASSLLAGGSSTDTQYF. DNA of the CDR3: TGTGCCAGCAGTTTATTAGCGGGAGGATCTAGCACAGATACGCAGTATTTT.

The rearrangement links TRBV6-1 to TRBJ1-5; 9 bases are a match to TRBD1. The CDR3 sequence is 16 residues long. After removal of 6 bases from V and 3 bases from J, the junction contained 9 bases not matched to a gene. CDR1 is MNHNS and CDR2 is SASEGT in the germline V gene. The CDR3 DNA sequence: TGTGCCAGCAGGGAACAGGGGGCTCCCCTCAATCAGCCCCAGCATTTT. Its protein product is CASREQGAPLNQPQHF.

This clone came up once. This chain uses TRBV19 with TRBJ1-4; the D is unclear. CDR1 is LNHDA and CDR2 is SQIVND in the germline V gene (reference sequence). V was clipped by 4 bases and J by 7 bases, with 13 bases between them. CDR3 length: 14 residues. CDR3 sequence: CASSTRRVSEKLFF. CDR3 in DNA: TGTGCCAGTAGTACGAGGAGGGTTTCTGAAAAACTGTTTTTT.

The CDR3 nucleotides read TGCGCCAGCAGCCAAGATAGCGGGGGGCGTACAGATACGCAGTATTTT. Translation: CASSQDSGGRTDTQYF. The V call is TRBV4-3, the J call TRBJ2-3; 10 bases match TRBD2. Looked up from germline, CDR1 is LGHNA and CDR2 is YSLEER. The J segment lost 3 bases and the V segment lost 0 bases, leaving 3 bases of the junction unmatched. This CDR3 has 16 residues.

The CDR3 region has the DNA TGTGCCAGCAGCCAAGGGACTCCTAGCGGGGGCACCCAAGAGACCCAGTACTTC. Residues: CASSQGTPSGGTQETQYF. This chain connects TRBV11-3 to TRBJ2-5; 10 positions agree with TRBD2. Trimming removed 5 bases from V and 1 base from J; junction bases left unmatched: 13. This CDR3 has 18 residues. Germline assignment: CDR1 SGHNT and CDR2 YENEEA.

The rearrangement joins TRBV11-2 to TRBJ2-7; perhaps TRBD2 as D (7 bases). The length of the CDR3 is 16 residues. CDR1 is SGHAT and CDR2 is FQNNGV in the germline V gene. Deletions cut 4 bases from V and 3 bases from J, with 19 bases between. The CDR3 protein is CASSSRLEGGFYEQYF. The CDR3 coding sequence is TGTGCCAGCAGCTCACGACTGGAGGGGGGGTTCTACGAGCAGTACTTC.

This sequence joins TRBV29-1 and TRBJ2-2; no clear D. Germline values: CDR1 SQVTM, CDR2 ANQGSEA. The CDR3 has 13 amino acids. Trimming took 4 bases from V and 2 from J, leaving 8 bases between them. The CDR3 loop is CSVGPYNTGELFF. In DNA, the CDR3 is TGCAGCGTTGGTCCCTACAACACCGGGGAGCTGTTTTTT.

The chain uses TRBV28 and TRBJ1-2; D unclear. The CDR3 length is 14 residues. Germline CDR1 and CDR2: MDHEN and SYDVKM. V was clipped by 6 bases and J by 0 bases, with 11 bases between them. The CDR3 region has the DNA TGTGCCAGCAGATCGGGGTCGACTAACTATGGCTACACCTTC. This sequence encodes CASRSGSTNYGYTF.

The chain is built from TRBV25-1 and TRBJ1-4; 8 nucleotides match TRBD1. Looked up from germline, CDR1 is MGHDK and CDR2 is SYGVNS. The CDR3 extends over 14 amino acids. The V segment lost 4 bases and the J segment 8 bases; nucleotides outside the gene matches: 6. CDR3: CASSGDRGWEKLFF. The CDR3, as DNA: TGTGCCAGCAGTGGAGACAGGGGCTGGGAAAAACTGTTTTTT.

This chain links TRBV27 with TRBJ2-2, with 7 nucleotides matching TRBD1. The germline V gene has CDR1 MNHEY and CDR2 SMNVEV (reference sequence). CDR3 length: 15 amino acids. Unmatched junction bases numbered 0, after V lost 2 bases and J lost 0 bases. CDR3 nucleotide sequence: TGTGCCAGCAGTTTACAGGGGGCGAACACCGGGGAGCTGTTTTTT. Translating it yields CASSLQGANTGELFF.

The J gene is TRBJ2-7, the V gene TRBV2; TRBD2 matches 7 bases. The CDR3 is 15 residues long. The germline V gene encodes CDR1 SNHLY and CDR2 FYNNEI. Trimming cost V 7 bases and J 0 bases; bases outside gene matches: 9. The CDR3 protein is CASTEERESSYEQYF. The CDR3 DNA reads as TGTGCCAGCACCGAAGAGCGGGAAAGCTCCTACGAGCAGTACTTC.

This clone was observed a few times. The chain combines TRBV18 with TRBJ1-1; TRBD1 aligns across 9 bases. The CDR3 is 14 amino acids. Unmatched junction bases numbered 3, after V lost 2 bases and J lost 5 bases. Germline CDR1 KGHSH, CDR2 LQKENI. The CDR3 loop reads CASSPIGQGTEAFF. Here the CDR3 DNA reads TGTGCCAGCTCACCAATCGGACAGGGGACTGAAGCTTTCTTT.